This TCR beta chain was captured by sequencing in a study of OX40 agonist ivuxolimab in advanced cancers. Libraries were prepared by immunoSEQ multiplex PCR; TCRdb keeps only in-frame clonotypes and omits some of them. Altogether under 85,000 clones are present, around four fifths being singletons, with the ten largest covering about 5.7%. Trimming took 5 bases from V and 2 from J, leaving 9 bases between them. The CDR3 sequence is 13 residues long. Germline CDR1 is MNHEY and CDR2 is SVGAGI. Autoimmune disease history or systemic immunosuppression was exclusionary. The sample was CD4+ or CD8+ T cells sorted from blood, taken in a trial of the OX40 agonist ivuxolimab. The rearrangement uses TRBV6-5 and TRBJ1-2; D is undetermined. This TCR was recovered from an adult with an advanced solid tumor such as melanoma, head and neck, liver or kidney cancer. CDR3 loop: CASSPQSNYGYTF. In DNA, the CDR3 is TGTGCCAGCAGTCCCCAGTCGAACTATGGCTACACCTTC.